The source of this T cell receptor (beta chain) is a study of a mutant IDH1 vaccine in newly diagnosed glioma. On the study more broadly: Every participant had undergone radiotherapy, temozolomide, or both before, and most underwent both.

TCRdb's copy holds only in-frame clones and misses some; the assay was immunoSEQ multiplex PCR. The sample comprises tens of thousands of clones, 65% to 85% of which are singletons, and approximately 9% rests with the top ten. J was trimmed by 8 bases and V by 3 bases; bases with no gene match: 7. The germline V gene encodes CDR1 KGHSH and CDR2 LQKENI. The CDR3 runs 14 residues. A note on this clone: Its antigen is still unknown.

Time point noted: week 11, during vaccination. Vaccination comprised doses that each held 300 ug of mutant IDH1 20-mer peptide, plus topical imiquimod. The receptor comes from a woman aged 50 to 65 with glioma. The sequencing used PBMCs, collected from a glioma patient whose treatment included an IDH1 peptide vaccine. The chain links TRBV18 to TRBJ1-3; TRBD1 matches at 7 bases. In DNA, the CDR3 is TGTGCCAGCTCACCGGTAGGACAGGCAGACACCATATATTTT. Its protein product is CASSPVGQADTIYF.